Each of the 5 T cell receptor beta chains below was sequenced from the same sample in a study of T-cell memory formation after mild COVID-19. TCRdb independently ran MiXCR on the 5' RACE reads; one entry per CDR3 protein. Altogether hundreds of thousands of distinct CDR3 sequences are present, roughly 18% being singletons, with the ten largest covering approximately 12%. The source material was PBMCs or a T cell subset sorted from them (not recorded which). The receptors originated from an adult woman who had mild COVID-19 (a few samples of this study predate the infection). Cell type and time point are not known.

This clonotype showed up many times. This chain connects TRBV7-6 to TRBJ2-7; D perhaps matches TRBD2 (6 bases). From germline, CDR1 is SGHVS and CDR2 FNYEAQ. CDR3 size: 13 residues. V lost 4 bases to trimming and J lost 3 bases, with 10 bases between them. The CDR3 DNA reads TGTGCCAGCAGCTACGCGGGGTACTACGAGCAGTACTTC. Translation gives CASSYAGYYEQYF.

The chain links TRBV20-1 to TRBJ1-1; D is unclear. V gave up 0 bases and J gave up 2 bases, with 4 bases separating them. Germline lookup yields CDR1 DFQATT and CDR2 SNEGSKA (reference sequence). The CDR3 consists of 12 residues. The CDR3 bases are TGCAGTGCTAGAGACTTAAACACTGAAGCTTTCTTT. Its protein is CSARDLNTEAFF.

The rearrangement joins TRBV3-1 to TRBJ2-1; D unclear. The CDR3 is 14 amino acids. The V and J ends lost 4 bases and 3 bases respectively, with 10 bases between them. Germline lookup yields CDR1 LGHDT and CDR2 YNNKEL (reference sequence). In DNA, the CDR3 is TGTGCCAGCAGCCTCCAGACAAGCTACAATGAGCAGTTCTTC. The encoded protein is CASSLQTSYNEQFF.

The rearrangement links TRBV12-3 or TRBV12-4 to TRBJ2-6; 7 nucleotides align to TRBD1. This CDR3 region has 15 residues. The V segment lost 7 bases and the J segment 2 bases; nucleotides outside the gene matches: 5. As DNA, the CDR3 is TGTGCCAGCATTGACAGGGCTCCTGGGGCCAACGTCCTGACTTTC. This sequence encodes CASIDRAPGANVLTF.

With respect to this clonotype: Mismatch with germline at one junction end may stem from a read error. The chain recombines TRBV30 with TRBJ2-1; D is perhaps TRBD1 or TRBD2 (5 bases each). The CDR3 length is 12 residues. Germline loops: CDR1 GTSNPN, CDR2 SVGIG (reference sequence). The CDR3 sequence is CAWSGARAGSSF. The DNA for the CDR3 is TGTGCCTGGAGTGGGGCTCGGGCAGGGAGTAGCTTC.